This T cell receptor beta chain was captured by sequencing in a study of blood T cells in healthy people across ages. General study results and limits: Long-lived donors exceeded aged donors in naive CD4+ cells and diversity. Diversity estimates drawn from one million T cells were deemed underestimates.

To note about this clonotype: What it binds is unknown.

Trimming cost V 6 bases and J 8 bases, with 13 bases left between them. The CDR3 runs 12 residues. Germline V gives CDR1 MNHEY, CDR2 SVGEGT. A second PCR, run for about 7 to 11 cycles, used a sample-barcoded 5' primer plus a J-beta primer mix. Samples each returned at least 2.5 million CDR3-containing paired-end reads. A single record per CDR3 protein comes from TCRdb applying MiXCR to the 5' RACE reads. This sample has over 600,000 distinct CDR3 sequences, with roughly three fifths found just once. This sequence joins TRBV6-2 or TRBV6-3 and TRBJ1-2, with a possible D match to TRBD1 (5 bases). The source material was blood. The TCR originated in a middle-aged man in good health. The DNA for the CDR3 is TGTGCCAGCAGGTCCCGGACAACCGGCTACACCTTC. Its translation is CASRSRTTGYTF.